This T cell receptor (beta chain) was sequenced during a study of PD-1 blockade in classical Hodgkin lymphoma. Regarding the study as a whole: Relapsed/refractory patients reportedly had the lowest baseline TCR diversity, below newly diagnosed patients, who were below healthy donors.

This table comes from immunoSEQ multiplex PCR, and its TCRdb copy is limited to in-frame clones, with some not included. The sample shows about 61,000 clones, 85% to 90% of them seen only once. Germline V gene data show CDR1 as MNHEY and CDR2 as SVGAGI. The CDR3 loop spans 15 amino acids. Between the trimmed V and J ends, which lost 4 bases and 4 bases, there was a span of 16 bases. Every single patient, without exception, relapsed after autologous stem cell transplantation, and brentuximab vedotin exposure varied. On this clone: Its antigen is currently unknown.

The specimen comprised peripheral blood mononuclear cells (PBMCs), sampled at baseline. This rearrangement joins TRBV6-5 to TRBJ1-2; possible D gene TRBD1, 5 bases. The TCR originated in a human donor with classical Hodgkin lymphoma. The CDR3 nucleotides read TGTGCCAGCAGTTCCCGTGGGGGGTGGACCTATGGCTACACCTTC. Protein product: CASSSRGGWTYGYTF.